This TCR beta chain was observed in a study of OX40 agonist ivuxolimab in advanced cancers. The germline V gene encodes CDR1 MDHEN and CDR2 SYDVKM. V was trimmed by 6 bases and J by 4 bases, leaving 8 bases between them. This CDR3 contains 12 residues. Profiled with immunoSEQ multiplex PCR; TCRdb holds only in-frame clones, not every one. The sample lists 65,000 to 90,000 clones, around 89% occurring once. Details on this clone: What it binds is not known.

Study observations and caveats: CD4+ and CD8+ blood T cells expanded clonally by week 6 at 0.1 to 3.0 mg/kg.

Sequencing used CD4+ or CD8+ T cells sorted from blood, obtained in a trial of the OX40 agonist ivuxolimab. The rearrangement joins TRBV28 to TRBJ2-3, with a weak D call TRBD2 (6 bases). The TCR comes from an adult with an advanced solid tumor such as melanoma, head and neck, liver or kidney cancer. The CDR3 bases are TGTGCCAGCAGCTGGGACTCAGATACGCAGTATTTT. Translation: CASSWDSDTQYF.